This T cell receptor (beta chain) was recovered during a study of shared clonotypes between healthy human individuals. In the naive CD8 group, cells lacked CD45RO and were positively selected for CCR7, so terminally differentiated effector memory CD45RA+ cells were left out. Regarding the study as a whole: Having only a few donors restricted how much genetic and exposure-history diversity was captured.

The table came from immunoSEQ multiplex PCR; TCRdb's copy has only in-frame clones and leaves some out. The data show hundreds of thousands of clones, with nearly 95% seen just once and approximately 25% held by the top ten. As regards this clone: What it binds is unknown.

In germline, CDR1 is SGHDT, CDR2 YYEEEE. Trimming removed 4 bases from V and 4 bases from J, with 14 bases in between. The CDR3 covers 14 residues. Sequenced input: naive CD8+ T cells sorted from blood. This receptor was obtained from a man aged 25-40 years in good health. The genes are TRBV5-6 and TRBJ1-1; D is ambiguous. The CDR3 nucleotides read TGTGCCAGCAGCCCGGGTTGGGGTGGCACTGAAGCTTTCTTT. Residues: CASSPGWGGTEAFF.